This T cell receptor (beta chain) came from a study of T cell repertoires in cytomegalovirus infection. Study background: Based on public TCR beta signatures, there were indications of CMV infection and of a matching HLA type.

As for this clonotype: Its antigen is as yet unknown.

Germline V gene sequence: CDR1 LGHDT, CDR2 YNNKEL (reference sequence). V lost 4 bases, J lost 4 bases, and 6 bases stayed unmatched. The CDR3 consists of 15 residues. Study results and limitations: Cumulative frequency (of public TCR beta family members) identified carriers of CMV plus the relevant HLA. Dominating the ex vivo response were HLA-C-restricted CMV-specific TCR beta clonotypes.

TCRdb passed the reads through MiXCR, listing each CDR3 protein once. The sample records hundreds of thousands of distinct CDR3 sequences, approximately 22% being singletons. The sequence was collected from a human donor in good health (CMV status not recorded). Some clones in this sample may be carry-over from other donors' samples. Sequencing was performed on CD8+ T cells from PBMCs. The V call is TRBV3-1, the J call TRBJ1-2; TRBD1 agrees at 10 bases. The chain's CDR3 is CASSLDRGRGYGYTF. The CDR3 DNA follows: TGTGCCAGCAGCCTTGACAGGGGGCGCGGCTATGGCTACACCTTC.